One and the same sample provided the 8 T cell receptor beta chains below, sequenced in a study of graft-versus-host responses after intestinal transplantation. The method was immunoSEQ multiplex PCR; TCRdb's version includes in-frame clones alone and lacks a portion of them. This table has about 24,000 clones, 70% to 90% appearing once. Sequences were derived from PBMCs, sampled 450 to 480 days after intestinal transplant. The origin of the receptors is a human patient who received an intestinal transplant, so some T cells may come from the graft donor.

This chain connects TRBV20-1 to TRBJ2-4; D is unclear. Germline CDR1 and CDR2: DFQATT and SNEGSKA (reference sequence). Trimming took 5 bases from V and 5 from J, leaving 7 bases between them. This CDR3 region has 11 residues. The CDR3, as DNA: TGCAGTGCTCTCGGACAAAACATTCAGTACTTC. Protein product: CSALGQNIQYF.

DNA of the CDR3: TGTGCCAGCAGCTCTCTAGCGGGAGCGCTGTGGGATGAGCAGTTCTTC. It is translated as CASSSLAGALWDEQFF. The V call is TRBV7-3, the J call TRBJ2-1, with TRBD2 identical over 10 bases. CDR3 size: 16 residues. Germline CDR1 and CDR2: SGHTA and FQGTGA. Germline trimming cut 4 bases from V and 8 bases from J; bases unmatched to any gene: 11.

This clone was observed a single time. The CDR3, as DNA: TGTGCCAGCAGCTTGGTGGGGGTGGAGACCCAGTACTTC. Translation: CASSLVGVETQYF. The genes are TRBV5-4 and TRBJ2-5; the D gene could be TRBD1 or TRBD2 (5 bases each). Germline lookup yields CDR1 SGHNT and CDR2 YYREEE (reference sequence). There are 13 residues in the CDR3. V lost 0 bases and J 5 bases, leaving 8 bases between the germline ends.

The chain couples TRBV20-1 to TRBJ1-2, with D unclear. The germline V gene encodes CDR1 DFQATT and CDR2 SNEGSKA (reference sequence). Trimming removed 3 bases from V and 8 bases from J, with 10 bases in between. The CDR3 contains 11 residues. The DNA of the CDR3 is TGCAGTGCTAGGGTCCTACGGGGCTACACCTTC. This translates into CSARVLRGYTF.

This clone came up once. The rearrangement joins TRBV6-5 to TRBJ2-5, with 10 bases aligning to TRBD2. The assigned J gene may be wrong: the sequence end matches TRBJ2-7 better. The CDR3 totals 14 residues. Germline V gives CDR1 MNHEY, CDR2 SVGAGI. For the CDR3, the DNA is TGTGCCAGCAGGCCGGGACTAGCGCGGTACGAGCAGTACTTC. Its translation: CASRPGLARYEQYF.

CDR3 amino acids: CASRTGVTNTEAFF. The CDR3 DNA reads TGTGCCAGCAGGACAGGGGTTACGAACACTGAAGCTTTCTTT. The chain is built from TRBV27 and TRBJ1-1; TRBD1 matches 8 bases. After removal of 6 bases from V and 1 base from J, the junction contained 4 bases not matched to a gene. Germline V CDR1 and CDR2: MNHEY, SMNVEV (reference sequence). This CDR3 has 14 residues.

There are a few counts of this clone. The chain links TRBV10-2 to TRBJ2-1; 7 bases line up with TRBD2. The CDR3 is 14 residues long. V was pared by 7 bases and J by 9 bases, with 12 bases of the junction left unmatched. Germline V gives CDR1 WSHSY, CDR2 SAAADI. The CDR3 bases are TGCGCCAGCACGAGGAGGGGAGGGCCGGTTGAGCAGTTCTTC. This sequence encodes CASTRRGGPVEQFF.

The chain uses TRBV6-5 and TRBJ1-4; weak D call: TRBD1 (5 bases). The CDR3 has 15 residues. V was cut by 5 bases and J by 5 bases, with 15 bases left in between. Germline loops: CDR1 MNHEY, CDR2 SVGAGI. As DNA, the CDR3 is TGTGCCAGCAGTCCCGATCCGGGGCGGAATGAAAAACTGTTTTTT. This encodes CASSPDPGRNEKLFF.